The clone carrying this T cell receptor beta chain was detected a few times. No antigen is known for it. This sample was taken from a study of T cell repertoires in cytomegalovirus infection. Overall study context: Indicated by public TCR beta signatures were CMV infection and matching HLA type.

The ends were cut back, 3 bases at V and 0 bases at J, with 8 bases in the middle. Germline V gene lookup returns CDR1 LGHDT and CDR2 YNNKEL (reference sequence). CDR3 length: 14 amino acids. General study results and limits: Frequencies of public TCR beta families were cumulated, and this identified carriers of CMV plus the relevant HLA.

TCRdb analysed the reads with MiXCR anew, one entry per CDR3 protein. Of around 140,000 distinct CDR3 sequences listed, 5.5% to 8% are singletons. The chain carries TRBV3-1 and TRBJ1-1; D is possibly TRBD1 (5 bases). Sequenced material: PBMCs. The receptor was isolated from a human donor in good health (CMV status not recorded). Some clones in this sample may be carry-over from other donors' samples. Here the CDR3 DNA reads TGTGCCAGCAGCCACGGGGGGGTGAACACTGAAGCTTTCTTT. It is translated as CASSHGGVNTEAFF.